Described below is a single TCR beta chain sequence and its context. Its target is not known. Preparing the TCRbeta library involved the use of unique molecular identifiers. TCRdb ran MiXCR on the PCR reads and lists one entry per CDR3 protein. The sample includes hundreds of thousands of distinct CDR3 sequences, approximately 14% of them seen just once. V trimming: 6 bases; J trimming: 1 base; junction bases outside the gene matches: 21. This CDR3 is built from 20 residues. Per the germline V gene, CDR1 is DFQATT and CDR2 is SNEGSKA (reference sequence). The sample belongs to a study of T-cell reconstitution after alpha-beta-depleted transplantation in children. Study-wide results and limits: After transplant, at about two months, alpha-beta T cells were reportedly derived from several hundred expanded graft clones. At day 60, the high TCRbeta diversity found in some patients originated from recipient T cells and thymic progenitors that had survived. Fresh T-cell production supplied most of the T-cell counts and diversity seen one year after transplant.

Sequencing used PBMCs, obtained before TCRalphabeta/CD19-depleted stem cell transplant. The chain uses TRBV20-1 and TRBJ2-3, with 11 bases matching TRBD2. The sequence was obtained from a girl aged 2-10 years with congenital amegakaryocytic thrombocytopenia, due to receive a stem cell transplant. CDR3 sequence reads: CSASRSGWGLAVIGTDTQYF. The CDR3 bases are TGCAGTGCGAGCCGGAGTGGATGGGGACTAGCGGTTATCGGCACAGATACGCAGTATTTT.